This T cell receptor (beta chain) was found in a study of T cell changes during pregnancy in multiple sclerosis. The V gene's germline CDR1 is SGHTA and CDR2 FQGNSA. Trimming cost V 8 bases and J 2 bases, with 9 bases left between them. The CDR3 extends over 13 amino acids. Only in-frame clones appear in the TCRdb table, and some are missing; sequencing was by immunoSEQ multiplex PCR. The table records about 46,000 clones, approximately 89% of them present only once. The rearrangement uses TRBV7-2 and TRBJ2-2, with D uncertain. The TCR originated in a female donor with multiple sclerosis, enrolled in a pregnancy study. Sequenced material: CD8+ T cells from peripheral blood mononuclear cells, taken in the second trimester of pregnancy. Here the CDR3 DNA reads TGTGCCAGCGGCCAGACAAACACCGGGGAGCTGTTTTTT. Encoded protein: CASGQTNTGELFF.